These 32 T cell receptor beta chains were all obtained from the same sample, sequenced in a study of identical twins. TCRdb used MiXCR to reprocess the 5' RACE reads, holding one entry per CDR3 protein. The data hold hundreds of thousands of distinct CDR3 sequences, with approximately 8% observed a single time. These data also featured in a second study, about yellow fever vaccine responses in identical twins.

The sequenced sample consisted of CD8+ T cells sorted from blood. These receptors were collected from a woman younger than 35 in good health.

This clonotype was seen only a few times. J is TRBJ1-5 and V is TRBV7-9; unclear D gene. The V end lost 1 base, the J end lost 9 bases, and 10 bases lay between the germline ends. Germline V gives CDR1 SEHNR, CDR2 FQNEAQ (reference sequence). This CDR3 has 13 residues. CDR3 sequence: CASSLEGLRPQHF. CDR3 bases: TGTGCCAGCAGCTTAGAAGGTTTACGGCCCCAGCATTTT.

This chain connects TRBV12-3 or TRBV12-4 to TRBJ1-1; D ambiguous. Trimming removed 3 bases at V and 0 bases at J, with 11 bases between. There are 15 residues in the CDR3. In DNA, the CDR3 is TGTGCCAGCAGTTTTGTCGGGCACATGAACACTGAAGCTTTCTTT. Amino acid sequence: CASSFVGHMNTEAFF.

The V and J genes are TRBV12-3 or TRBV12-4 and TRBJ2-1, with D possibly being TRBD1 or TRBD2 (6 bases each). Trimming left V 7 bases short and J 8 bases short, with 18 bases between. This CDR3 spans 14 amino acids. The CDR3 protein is CASTHRHGGDEQFF. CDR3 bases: TGTGCCAGCACCCATCGGCACGGGGGCGATGAGCAGTTCTTC.

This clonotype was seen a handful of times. CDR3 bases: TGTGCCAGCAGTTTAGCGTCCCAAGAGACCCAGTACTTC. Its translation: CASSLASQETQYF. The chain couples TRBV27 to TRBJ2-5; D unresolved. The germline V gene encodes CDR1 MNHEY and CDR2 SMNVEV (reference sequence). Trimming stripped 2 bases from V and 1 base from J, with 5 bases between. The CDR3 sequence is 13 residues long.

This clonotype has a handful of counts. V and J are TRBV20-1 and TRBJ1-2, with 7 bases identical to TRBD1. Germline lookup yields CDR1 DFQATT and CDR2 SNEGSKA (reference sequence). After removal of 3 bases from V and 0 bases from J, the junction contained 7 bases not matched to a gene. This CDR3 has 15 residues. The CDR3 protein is CSAREPDRANYGYTF. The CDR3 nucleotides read TGCAGTGCTAGGGAACCCGACAGGGCTAACTATGGCTACACCTTC.

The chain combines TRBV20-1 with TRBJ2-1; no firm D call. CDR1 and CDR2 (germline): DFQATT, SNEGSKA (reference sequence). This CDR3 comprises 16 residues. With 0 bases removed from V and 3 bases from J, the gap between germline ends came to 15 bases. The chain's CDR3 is CSARDTVSPLYNEQFF. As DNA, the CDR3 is TGCAGTGCTAGAGATACAGTAAGTCCCCTCTACAATGAGCAGTTCTTC.

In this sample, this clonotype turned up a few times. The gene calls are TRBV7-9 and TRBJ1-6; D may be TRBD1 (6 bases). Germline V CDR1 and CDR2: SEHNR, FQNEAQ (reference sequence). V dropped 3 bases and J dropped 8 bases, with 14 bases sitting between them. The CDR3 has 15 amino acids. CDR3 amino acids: CASSFSRDNYSPLHF. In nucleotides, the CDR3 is TGTGCCAGCAGCTTCTCCCGGGACAATTATTCACCCCTCCACTTT.

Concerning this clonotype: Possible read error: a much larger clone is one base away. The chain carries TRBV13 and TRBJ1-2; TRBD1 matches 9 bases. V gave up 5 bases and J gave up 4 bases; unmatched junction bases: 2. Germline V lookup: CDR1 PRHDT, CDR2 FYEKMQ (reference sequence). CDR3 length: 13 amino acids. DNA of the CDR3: TGTGCCAGCAGCACAGGGGGCGGCTATGGCTACACCTTC. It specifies CASSTGGGYGYTF.

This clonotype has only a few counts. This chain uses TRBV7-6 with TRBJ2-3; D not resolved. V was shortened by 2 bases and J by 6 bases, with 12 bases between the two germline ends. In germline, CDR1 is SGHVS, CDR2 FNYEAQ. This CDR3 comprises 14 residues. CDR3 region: CASSLTLNSDTQYF. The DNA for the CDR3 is TGTGCCAGCAGCTTAACGCTGAACTCGGATACGCAGTATTTT.

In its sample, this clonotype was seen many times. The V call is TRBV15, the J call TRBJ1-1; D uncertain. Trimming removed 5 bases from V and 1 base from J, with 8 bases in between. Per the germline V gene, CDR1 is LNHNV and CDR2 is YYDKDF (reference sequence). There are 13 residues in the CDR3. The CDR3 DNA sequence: TGTGCCACCAGCGGAAGAAAGAACACTGAAGCTTTCTTT. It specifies CATSGRKNTEAFF.

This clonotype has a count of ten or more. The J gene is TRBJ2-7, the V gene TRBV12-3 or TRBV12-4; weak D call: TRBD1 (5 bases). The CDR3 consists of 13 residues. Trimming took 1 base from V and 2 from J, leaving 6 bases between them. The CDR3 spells CASSLGQTYEQYV. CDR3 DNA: TGTGCCAGCAGTTTAGGACAGACCTACGAGCAGTACGTC.

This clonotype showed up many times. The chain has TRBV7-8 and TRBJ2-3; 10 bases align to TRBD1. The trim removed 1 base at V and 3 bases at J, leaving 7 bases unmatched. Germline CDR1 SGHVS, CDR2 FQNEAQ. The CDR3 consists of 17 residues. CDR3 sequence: CASSLGEGQGSTDTQYF. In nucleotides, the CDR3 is TGTGCCAGCAGCTTAGGGGAGGGACAGGGGTCAACAGATACGCAGTATTTT. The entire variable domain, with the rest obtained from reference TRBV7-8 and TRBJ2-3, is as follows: GAGVSQSPRYKVAKRGQDVALRCDPISGHVSLFWYQQALGQGPEFLTYFQNEAQLDKSGLPSDRFFAERPEGSVSTLKIQRTQQEDSAVYLCASSLGEGQGSTDTQYFGPGTRLTVL.

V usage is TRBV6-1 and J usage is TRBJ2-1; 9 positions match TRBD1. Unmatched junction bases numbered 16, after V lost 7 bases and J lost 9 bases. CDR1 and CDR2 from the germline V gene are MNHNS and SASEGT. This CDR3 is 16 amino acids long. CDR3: CASTTTGTGLAGEQFF. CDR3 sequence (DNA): TGTGCCAGCACCACAACCGGGACAGGGTTAGCTGGTGAGCAGTTCTTC.

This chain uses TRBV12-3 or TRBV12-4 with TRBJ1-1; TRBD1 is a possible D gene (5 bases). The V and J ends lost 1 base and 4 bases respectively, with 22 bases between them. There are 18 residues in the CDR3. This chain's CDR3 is CASSLGSRPSPGGTEAFF. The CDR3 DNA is TGTGCCAGCAGTTTAGGGTCGAGACCGTCCCCGGGGGGCACTGAAGCTTTCTTT.

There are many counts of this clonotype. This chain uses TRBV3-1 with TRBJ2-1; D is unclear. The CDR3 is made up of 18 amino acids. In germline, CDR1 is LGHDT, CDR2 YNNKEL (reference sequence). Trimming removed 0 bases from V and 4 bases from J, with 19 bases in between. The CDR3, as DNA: TGTGCCAGCAGCCAAGATCTGTTAAAAGGGTCCCCTTACAATGAGCAGTTCTTC. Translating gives CASSQDLLKGSPYNEQFF.

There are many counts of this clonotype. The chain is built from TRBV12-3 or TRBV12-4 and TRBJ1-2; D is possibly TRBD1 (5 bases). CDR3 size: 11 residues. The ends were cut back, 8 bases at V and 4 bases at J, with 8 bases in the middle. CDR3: CASSGIYGYTF. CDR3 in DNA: TGTGCCAGCTCAGGGATCTATGGCTACACCTTC.

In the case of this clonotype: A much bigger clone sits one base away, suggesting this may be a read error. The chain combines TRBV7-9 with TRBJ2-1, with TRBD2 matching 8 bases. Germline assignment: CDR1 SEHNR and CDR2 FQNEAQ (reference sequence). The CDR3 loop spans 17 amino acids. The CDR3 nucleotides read TGTGCCGGCAGCTGGGGTTTAGCGGGATCCAACTACAATGAGCAGTTCTTC. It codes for CAGSWGLAGSNYNEQFF.

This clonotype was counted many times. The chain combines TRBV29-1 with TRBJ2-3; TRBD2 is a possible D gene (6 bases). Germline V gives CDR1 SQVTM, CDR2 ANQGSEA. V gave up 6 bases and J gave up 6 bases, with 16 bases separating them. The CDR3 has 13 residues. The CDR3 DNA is TGCAGCGTCTCACGGGAGACTATGGATACGCAGTATTTT. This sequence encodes CSVSRETMDTQYF.

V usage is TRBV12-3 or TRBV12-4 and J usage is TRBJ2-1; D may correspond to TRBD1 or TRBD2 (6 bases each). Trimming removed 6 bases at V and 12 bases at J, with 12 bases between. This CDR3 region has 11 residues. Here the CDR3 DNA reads TGTGCCAGCAGCGAAGGGGGAGGGCAGTTCTTC. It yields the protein CASSEGGGQFF.

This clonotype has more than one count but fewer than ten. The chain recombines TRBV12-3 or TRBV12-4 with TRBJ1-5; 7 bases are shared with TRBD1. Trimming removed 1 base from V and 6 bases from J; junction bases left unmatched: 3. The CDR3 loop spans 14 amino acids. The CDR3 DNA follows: TGTGCCAGCAGTTTAGAAGCAGGGGGTCAGCCCCAGCATTTT. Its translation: CASSLEAGGQPQHF.

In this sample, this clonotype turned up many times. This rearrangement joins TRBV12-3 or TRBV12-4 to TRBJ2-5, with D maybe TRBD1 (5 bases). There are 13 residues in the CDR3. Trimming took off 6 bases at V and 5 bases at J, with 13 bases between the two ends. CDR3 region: CASRPQGWETQYF. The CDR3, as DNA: TGTGCCAGCAGACCCCAGGGTTGGGAGACCCAGTACTTC.

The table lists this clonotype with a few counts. The DNA of the CDR3 is TGTGCCAGCAGCCTGAACCTCTATGGCTACACCTTC. Amino acid sequence: CASSLNLYGYTF. The chain is built from TRBV5-6 and TRBJ1-2; unclear D gene. Germline CDR1 SGHDT, CDR2 YYEEEE. The CDR3 runs to 12 residues. V lost 4 bases and J 4 bases, leaving 8 bases between the germline ends.

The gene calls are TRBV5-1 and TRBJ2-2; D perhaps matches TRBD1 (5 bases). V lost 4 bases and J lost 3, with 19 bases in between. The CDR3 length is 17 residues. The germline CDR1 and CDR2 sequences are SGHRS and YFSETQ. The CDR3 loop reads CASSLLRRGRYTGELFF. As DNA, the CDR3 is TGCGCCAGCAGCCTACTCCGAAGGGGTCGGTACACCGGGGAGCTGTTTTTT.

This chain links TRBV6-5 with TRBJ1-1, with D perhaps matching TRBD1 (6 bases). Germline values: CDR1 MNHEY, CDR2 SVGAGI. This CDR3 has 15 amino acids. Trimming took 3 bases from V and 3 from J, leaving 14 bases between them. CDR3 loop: CASSYLIRGDTEAFF. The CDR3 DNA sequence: TGTGCCAGCAGTTATCTTATCAGGGGCGACACTGAAGCTTTCTTT.

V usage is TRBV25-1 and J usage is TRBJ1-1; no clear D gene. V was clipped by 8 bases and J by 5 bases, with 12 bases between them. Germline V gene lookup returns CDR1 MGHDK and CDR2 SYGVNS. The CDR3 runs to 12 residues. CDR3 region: CASLESNTEAFF. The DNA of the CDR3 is TGTGCCAGCCTGGAATCTAATACTGAAGCTTTCTTT.

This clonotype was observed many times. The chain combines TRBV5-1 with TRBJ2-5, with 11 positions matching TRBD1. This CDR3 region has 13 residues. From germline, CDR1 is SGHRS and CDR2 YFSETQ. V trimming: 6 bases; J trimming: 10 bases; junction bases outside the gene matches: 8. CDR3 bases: TGCGCCAGCACCCGGACAGGGGGCCCCTACCAGTACTTC. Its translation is CASTRTGGPYQYF.

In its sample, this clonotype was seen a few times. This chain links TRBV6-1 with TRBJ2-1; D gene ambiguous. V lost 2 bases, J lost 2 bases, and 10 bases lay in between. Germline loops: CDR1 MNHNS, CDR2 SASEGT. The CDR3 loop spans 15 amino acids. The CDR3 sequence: CASSERVDTYNEQFF. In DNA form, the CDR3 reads TGTGCCAGCAGTGAAAGAGTAGACACCTACAATGAGCAGTTCTTC.

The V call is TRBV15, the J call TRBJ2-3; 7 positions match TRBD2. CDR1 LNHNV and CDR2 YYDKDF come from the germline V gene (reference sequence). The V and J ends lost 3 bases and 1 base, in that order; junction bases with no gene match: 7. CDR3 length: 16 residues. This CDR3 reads CATSRAGGSRTDTQYF. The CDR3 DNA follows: TGTGCCACCAGCAGGGCCGGGGGGTCCCGCACAGATACGCAGTATTTT.

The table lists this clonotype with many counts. As DNA, the CDR3 is TGCAGTGCTAGGCCCCCCGGGTCCTACGAGCAGTACTTC. This gives the protein CSARPPGSYEQYF. The chain uses TRBV20-1 and TRBJ2-7; D is uncertain. Trimming left V 3 bases short and J 1 base short, with 10 bases between. The CDR3 has 13 residues. Germline CDR1 is DFQATT and CDR2 is SNEGSKA (reference sequence).

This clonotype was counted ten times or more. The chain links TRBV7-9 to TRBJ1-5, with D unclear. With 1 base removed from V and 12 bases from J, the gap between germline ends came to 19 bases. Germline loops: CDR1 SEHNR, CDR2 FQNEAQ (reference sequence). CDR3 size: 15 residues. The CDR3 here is CASSLDSIRDDGQHF. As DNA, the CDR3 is TGTGCCAGCAGCTTAGATTCGATACGCGACGATGGCCAGCATTTT.

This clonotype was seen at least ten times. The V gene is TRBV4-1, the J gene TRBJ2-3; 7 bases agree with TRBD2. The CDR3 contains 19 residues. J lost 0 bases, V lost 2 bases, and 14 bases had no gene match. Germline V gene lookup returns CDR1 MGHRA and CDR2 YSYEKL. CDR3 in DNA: TGCGCCAGCAGCCAATCGAAGCGGGGAATTTCGGGGAGCACAGATACGCAGTATTTT. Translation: CASSQSKRGISGSTDTQYF.

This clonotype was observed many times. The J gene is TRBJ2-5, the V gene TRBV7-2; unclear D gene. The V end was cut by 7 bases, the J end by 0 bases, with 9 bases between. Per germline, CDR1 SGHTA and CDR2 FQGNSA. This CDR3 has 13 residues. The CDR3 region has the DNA TGTGCCAGCATCCCCGTTTACCAAGAGACCCAGTACTTC. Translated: CASIPVYQETQYF.